These T cell receptor beta chains were read from a single sample in a study of blood T cell repertoires in COVID-19. Repertoires were generated with immunoSEQ multiplex PCR, while TCRdb's copy carries only in-frame clones and drops some. In the table there are roughly 67,000 clones, about 90% of which are singletons. The source material was peripheral blood. The source is a man aged 50 to 59 with active COVID-19. The CDR3 runs from the conserved cysteine through the conserved F or W. The order of the fields is CDR3 DNA, CDR3 protein, D gene, V gene, clone size, J gene. D genes are given only for firm matches. A row's size may be missing; if present it is once, few, many or a size class.

DNA: TGTGCCAGCAGGGCCGGGACAGGAGCTGAAAAACTGTTTTTT
CDR3: CASRAGTGAEKLFF
D: TRBD1
V: TRBV28
size: once
J: TRBJ1-4

DNA: TGCGCCAGCAGCCAAGGAGGGAGGGACCCTAGCACAGATACGCAGTATTTT
CDR3: CASSQGGRDPSTDTQYF
D: TRBD2
V: TRBV4-1
size: NA
J: TRBJ2-3

DNA: TGTGCCAGCAGTGGGGTGGAGTCTCAGCCCCAGCATTTT
CDR3: CASSGVESQPQHF
D: NA
V: TRBV2
size: NA
J: TRBJ1-5

DNA: TGTGCCAGCAGCTTGAGGGCAGGGTCCTACACCTTC
CDR3: CASSLRAGSYTF
D: NA
V: TRBV5-8
size: NA
J: TRBJ1-2

DNA: TGTGCCAGCAGCACCGGGCGGGGGCGGGAGCAGTACTTC
CDR3: CASSTGRGREQYF
D: NA
V: TRBV11-3
size: NA
J: TRBJ2-7

DNA: TGCGCCAGCAGCGACCCCGGGACTAGCGGCGTTTCGGAGCAGTTCTTC
CDR3: CASSDPGTSGVSEQFF
D: TRBD2
V: TRBV5-1
size: NA
J: TRBJ2-1

DNA: TGTGCCTGGGGACGCGGGCTAGCGGGAGTCAATGAGCAGTTCTTC
CDR3: CAWGRGLAGVNEQFF
D: TRBD2
V: TRBV30
size: once
J: TRBJ2-1

DNA: TGTGCCAGCAGCGTAGTGGGACAGGTCTCTGGAAACACCATATATTTT
CDR3: CASSVVGQVSGNTIYF
D: TRBD1
V: TRBV9
size: NA
J: TRBJ1-3

DNA: TGCGCCAGCAGCTTACAGGGAAACACTGAAGCTTTCTTT
CDR3: CASSLQGNTEAFF
D: NA
V: TRBV5-1
size: NA
J: TRBJ1-1

DNA: TGTGCCAGCAGCCTGGGACAAGGTAACCCTGAAGCTTTCTTT
CDR3: CASSLGQGNPEAFF
D: NA
V: TRBV6-5
size: NA
J: TRBJ1-1

DNA: TGTGCCAGCAGGAGCCAATACGAGCAGTACTTC
CDR3: CASRSQYEQYF
D: NA
V: TRBV2
size: few
J: TRBJ2-7

DNA: TGTGCCAGCAGAAGCAGGGGGCGCGAACAGCCCCAGCATTTT
CDR3: CASRSRGREQPQHF
D: TRBD1
V: TRBV28
size: NA
J: TRBJ1-5

DNA: TGTGCCTGGGAAGGGGACAGGAGAAAAGAGACCCAGTACTTC
CDR3: CAWEGDRRKETQYF
D: TRBD1
V: TRBV30
size: NA
J: TRBJ2-5

DNA: TGTGCCAGCAGCTTAGGGACAGGGGGTTGGGGTGAAGCTTTCTTT
CDR3: CASSLGTGGWGEAFF
D: TRBD1
V: TRBV7-2
size: NA
J: TRBJ1-1

DNA: TGTGCCAGTAGCCCAGCGGGTCCCTACGAGCAGTACTTC
CDR3: CASSPAGPYEQYF
D: NA
V: TRBV19
size: NA
J: TRBJ2-7

DNA: TGTGCCATAGACAGGGGCAGGGGCAATGAGCAGTTCTTC
CDR3: CAIDRGRGNEQFF
D: TRBD1
V: TRBV7-9
size: NA
J: TRBJ2-1

DNA: TGTGCCAGCAGCACGACAGGGTTCATGTATACGCAGTATTTT
CDR3: CASSTTGFMYTQYF
D: TRBD1
V: TRBV7-9
size: NA
J: TRBJ2-3

DNA: TGTGCCAGCAGCTTAAATGGGCAATCACCCCTCCACTTT
CDR3: CASSLNGQSPLHF
D: NA
V: TRBV7-3
size: NA
J: TRBJ1-6

DNA: TGTGCCATCAGTGAGTCGAGCGGTAGCACAGATACGCAGTATTTT
CDR3: CAISESSGSTDTQYF
D: NA
V: TRBV10-3
size: NA
J: TRBJ2-3

DNA: TGCGCCAGCAGCTTGGGGCAGGGATTTGGCTACACCTTC
CDR3: CASSLGQGFGYTF
D: NA
V: TRBV5-1
size: NA
J: TRBJ1-2

DNA: TGTGCCAGCAATGCGGGAAGCAGGAACTCTCAGCCCCAGCATTTT
CDR3: CASNAGSRNSQPQHF
D: NA
V: TRBV6-6
size: NA
J: TRBJ1-5

DNA: TGCGCCAGCAGCTTGGGAGGGCATAATGAAAAACTGTTTTTT
CDR3: CASSLGGHNEKLFF
D: NA
V: TRBV5-1
size: NA
J: TRBJ1-4

DNA: TGCGCCAGCAGCTTGGGACAGGGGGCGTTAGGGAACACTGAAGCTTTCTTT
CDR3: CASSLGQGALGNTEAFF
D: TRBD1
V: TRBV5-1
size: NA
J: TRBJ1-1

DNA: TGTGCCAGCAGTCGGGCGTTAGCGGGAGCCTACGAGCAGTACTTC
CDR3: CASSRALAGAYEQYF
D: TRBD2
V: TRBV6-2/TRBV6-3
size: NA
J: TRBJ2-7

DNA: TGTGCCAGCAGCTTCAAGGGGACAGGGCGGGATCAGCCCCAGCATTTT
CDR3: CASSFKGTGRDQPQHF
D: TRBD1
V: TRBV7-9
size: NA
J: TRBJ1-5

DNA: TGTGCCAGCAGAGGACTAGCGGGGAGGCTTCTCGAGCAGTACTTC
CDR3: CASRGLAGRLLEQYF
D: TRBD2
V: TRBV27
size: NA
J: TRBJ2-7

DNA: TGTGCCAGCAGTGAAGCCCCACAGGGGGTTACAGATACGCAGTATTTT
CDR3: CASSEAPQGVTDTQYF
D: TRBD1
V: TRBV6-1
size: NA
J: TRBJ2-3

DNA: TGTGCCAGCAGCTCGAGACTAGCGGGAGGACTTGAGCAGTTCTTC
CDR3: CASSSRLAGGLEQFF
D: TRBD2
V: TRBV7-9
size: NA
J: TRBJ2-1

DNA: TGTGCCATCAGTGCCCAACTAGCGGAATACAATGAGCAGTTCTTC
CDR3: CAISAQLAEYNEQFF
D: TRBD2
V: TRBV10-3
size: once
J: TRBJ2-1

DNA: TGTGCCAGCAGCCAGTCGACAGGCATAGAGGAAAAACTGTTTTTT
CDR3: CASSQSTGIEEKLFF
D: NA
V: TRBV4-2
size: NA
J: TRBJ1-4

DNA: TGCGCCAGCAGCCCAATCTGGGGAGGGTCCTACAATGAGCAGTTCTTC
CDR3: CASSPIWGGSYNEQFF
D: TRBD2
V: TRBV4-3
size: NA
J: TRBJ2-1

DNA: TGTGCCAGTTCCCAGGGGGACATTGCAGCTTTCTTT
CDR3: CASSQGDIAAFF
D: TRBD1
V: TRBV2
size: NA
J: TRBJ1-1

DNA: TGTGCCAGCAGCTCTTATCAGGGGGTCTACGAGCAGTACTTC
CDR3: CASSSYQGVYEQYF
D: TRBD1
V: TRBV6-5
size: NA
J: TRBJ2-7

DNA: TGTGCCAGCAGCGCGACAGGGTACGAGCAGTACTTC
CDR3: CASSATGYEQYF
D: TRBD1
V: TRBV7-2
size: NA
J: TRBJ2-7

DNA: TGTGCCAGCACCCTAGCTCCCTTCTCCTACAATGAGCAGTTCTTC
CDR3: CASTLAPFSYNEQFF
D: NA
V: TRBV5-4
size: NA
J: TRBJ2-1

DNA: TGCGCCAGCCCCACGGCGGGGGTTAAAGAGACCCAGTACTTC
CDR3: CASPTAGVKETQYF
D: TRBD2
V: TRBV5-1
size: NA
J: TRBJ2-5